This entry features one TCR beta chain sequence. The data are from a study of radiation and T cells in renal cell carcinoma. V lost 0 bases to trimming and J lost 2 bases, with 10 bases between them. The CDR3 runs to 15 residues. The germline gives CDR1 LNHNV, CDR2 YYDKDF (reference sequence). Time point in this sample: blood 4 weeks post-SBRT, at nephrectomy. The treatment here: 15 Gy SBRT to primary tumor, nephrectomy 4 weeks later. The table came from immunoSEQ multiplex PCR; TCRdb's copy has only in-frame clones and leaves some out. The data hold about 78,000 clones, with about nine tenths observed a single time.

This chain connects TRBV15 to TRBJ1-2, with D perhaps matching TRBD1 (5 bases). The material sequenced was blood, taken from a patient whose treatment included radiotherapy and nephrectomy. This receptor was identified in a woman in her 70s with renal cell carcinoma. The CDR3 bases are TGTGCCACCAGCAGAGATTTACAGGCGAACTATGGCTACACCTTC. Its protein product is CATSRDLQANYGYTF.